This T cell receptor (beta chain) was documented in a study of T cell repertoires in cytomegalovirus infection. TCRdb used MiXCR to reprocess the reads, holding one entry per CDR3 protein. The profile shows fewer than 700,000 distinct CDR3 sequences, approximately 24% of them singletons. In this sample, this clonotype turned up many times. The receptor was isolated from a human donor in good health (CMV status not recorded). Some clones in this sample may be carry-over from other donors' samples. Material: CD8+ T cells from PBMCs.

The CDR3 nucleotides are TGTGCCAGCACCCTCCCGACGGATGAATATACGGACACCATATATTTT. Translation gives CASTLPTDEYTDTIYF. The V gene is TRBV12-3 or TRBV12-4, the J gene TRBJ1-3, with D unresolved. This CDR3 has 16 residues. V lost 7 bases and J lost 8, with 24 bases in between.